The table lists the clone carrying this T cell receptor (beta chain) with a few counts. Its antigen is currently unknown. The PCR had 60 Vbeta and 13 Jbeta primers. The data were produced by immunoSEQ multiplex PCR, yet TCRdb's version contains in-frame clones alone and is incomplete. The sample contains about 73,000 clones, 65% to 70% of which appear only once. Healthy people donating bone marrow made up the donors. This entry belongs to a study of cytomegalovirus exposure and HLA in healthy donors. Whole-study context: Within an early data release were about 85 million unique TCRs drawn from HLA-typed donors.

Study conclusions and caveats: It was only CMV serostatus that was available as immune exposure information.

V lost 6 bases, J lost 7 bases, and 7 bases stayed unmatched. This CDR3 contains 13 residues. Germline CDR1 MNHEY, CDR2 SVGAGI. The receptor was derived from a woman in her forties or fifties in good health and CMV-seropositive. The chain combines TRBV6-5 with TRBJ1-2; 8 nucleotides align to TRBD1. Sequenced: PBMCs. The CDR3 DNA sequence: TGTGCCAGCAGACTAACCGGACAGGGTGGCTACACCTTC. Its protein is CASRLTGQGGYTF.